This TCR beta chain is from a study of blood T cells in healthy people across ages. Donors were systemically healthy Caucasian individuals from Russia aged about 6 to 100 years. For the second PCR, which ran for 7 to 11 cycles, a sample-barcoded 5' primer and a J-beta primer mix were used. MiXCR was run by TCRdb on the 5' RACE reads, yielding one entry per CDR3 protein. The data show 980,000 or so distinct CDR3 sequences, with around 48% seen just once and roughly 13% held by the top ten. CDR1 SGHDT and CDR2 YYEEEE come from the germline V gene. The CDR3 covers 14 residues. The junction had 9 bases not matched to a gene; V was cut back by 4 bases and J by 7 bases.

The sequence was collected from a man under 40 in good health. The genes are TRBV5-6 and TRBJ2-7, with 9 nucleotides matching TRBD1. The sample consisted of blood. The CDR3 nucleotides are TGTGCCAGCAGCCTCAGGACAGGGGCAACGGAGCAGTACTTC. Protein product: CASSLRTGATEQYF.